This T cell receptor (beta chain) was sequenced during a study of blood T cell repertoires in COVID-19. Turning to the study itself: Acute and convalescent COVID-19 specimens originated in the United States, Italy and Spain. Nucleic acid was either cDNA or gDNA, and it came from T cells, B-cell-depleted T cells, or PBMCs.

Germline CDR1 and CDR2: GTSNPN and SVGIG (reference sequence). Germline trimming cut 4 bases from V and 4 bases from J; bases unmatched to any gene: 16. The length of the CDR3 is 17 residues. In the source study's methods: Cell counts per sample came from amplifying reference gene primers. Libraries were prepared by immunoSEQ multiplex PCR; TCRdb keeps only in-frame clonotypes and omits some of them. V and J calls and clone size are as listed in that table; D and trimming were resolved from the DNA. Found here are tens of thousands of clones, 90% of them singletons; the top ten hold around 3.1%. Material: peripheral blood. This chain uses TRBV30 with TRBJ1-2; 9 positions match TRBD1. This clonotype was sampled from a human donor in a cohort sampled during active COVID-19. CDR3 nucleotide sequence: TGTGCCTGGATGGGCCGGGACAGGGTTCGTCGGAGCTATGGCTACACCTTC. Translation: CAWMGRDRVRRSYGYTF.